Below, one T cell receptor (beta chain) is given with its context. Original handling: It was from reference gene primer amplification that nucleated cell counts were estimated. Clones were read by immunoSEQ multiplex PCR, and TCRdb kept only the in-frame ones, dropping some. D and trimming come from the DNA, and the V and J calls and clone size come from that table. The table lists around 300,000 clones, approximately 84% of them singletons. V lost 5 bases, J lost 0 bases, and 11 bases lay in between. This CDR3 contains 15 residues. The V gene's germline CDR1 is LNHDA and CDR2 SQIVND (reference sequence). This entry belongs to a study of blood T cell repertoires in COVID-19. Overall study context: Specimens from acute and convalescent COVID-19 originated in the United States, Italy and Spain. Sources were T cells, B-cell-depleted T cells, or PBMCs; the material itself was cDNA or gDNA.

The material sequenced was peripheral blood. This chain uses TRBV19 with TRBJ1-5; the D is unclear. The origin of this receptor is a woman aged 25 to 45 who had recovered from COVID-19. CDR3 protein: CASSQTDRSNQPQHF. Written as DNA, the CDR3 is TGTGCCAGTAGTCAAACAGACCGTAGCAATCAGCCCCAGCATTTT.